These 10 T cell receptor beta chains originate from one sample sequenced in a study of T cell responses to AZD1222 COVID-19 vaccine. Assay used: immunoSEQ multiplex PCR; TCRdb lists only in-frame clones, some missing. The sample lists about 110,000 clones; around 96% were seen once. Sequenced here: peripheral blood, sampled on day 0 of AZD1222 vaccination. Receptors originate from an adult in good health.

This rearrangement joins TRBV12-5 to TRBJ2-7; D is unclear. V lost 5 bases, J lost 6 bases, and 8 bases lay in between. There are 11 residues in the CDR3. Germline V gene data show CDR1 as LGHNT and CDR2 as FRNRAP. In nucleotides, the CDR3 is TGTGCTAGTGGTGGGGAAGGCGAGCAGTACTTC. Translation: CASGGEGEQYF.

The CDR3 DNA is TGTGCCAGCAGTTACTCCTATTCGTACGGTCCCGGAGGGAGCACTGAAGCTTTCTTT. Protein: CASSYSYSYGPGGSTEAFF. The gene calls are TRBV6-2 or TRBV6-3 and TRBJ1-1; D gene ambiguous. Trimming stripped 0 bases from V and 4 bases from J, with 24 bases between. The V gene's germline CDR1 is MNHEY and CDR2 SVGEGT. CDR3 length: 19 amino acids.

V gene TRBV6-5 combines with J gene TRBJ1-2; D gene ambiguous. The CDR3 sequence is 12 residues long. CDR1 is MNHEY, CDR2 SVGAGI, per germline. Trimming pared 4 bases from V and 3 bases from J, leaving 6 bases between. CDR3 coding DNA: TGTGCCAGCAGTTCGGCAGACTATGGCTACACCTTC. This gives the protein CASSSADYGYTF.

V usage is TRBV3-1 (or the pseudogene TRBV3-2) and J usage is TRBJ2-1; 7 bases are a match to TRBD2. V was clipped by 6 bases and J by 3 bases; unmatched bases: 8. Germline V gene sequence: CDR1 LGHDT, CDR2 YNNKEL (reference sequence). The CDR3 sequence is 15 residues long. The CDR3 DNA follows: TGTGCCAGCAGGGGGCCTAAGCGGGGCTACAATGAGCAGTTCTTC. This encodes CASRGPKRGYNEQFF.

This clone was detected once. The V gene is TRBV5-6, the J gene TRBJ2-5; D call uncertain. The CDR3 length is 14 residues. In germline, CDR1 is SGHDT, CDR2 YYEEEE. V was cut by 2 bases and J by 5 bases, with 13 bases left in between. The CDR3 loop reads CASSFWGNWETQYF. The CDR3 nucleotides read TGTGCCAGCAGCTTTTGGGGTAACTGGGAGACCCAGTACTTC.

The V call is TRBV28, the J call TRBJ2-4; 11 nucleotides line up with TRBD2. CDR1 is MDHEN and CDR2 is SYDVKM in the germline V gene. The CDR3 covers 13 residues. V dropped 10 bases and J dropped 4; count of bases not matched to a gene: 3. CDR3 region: CATLAGGKNIQYF. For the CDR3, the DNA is TGTGCCACCTTAGCGGGAGGGAAAAACATTCAGTACTTC.

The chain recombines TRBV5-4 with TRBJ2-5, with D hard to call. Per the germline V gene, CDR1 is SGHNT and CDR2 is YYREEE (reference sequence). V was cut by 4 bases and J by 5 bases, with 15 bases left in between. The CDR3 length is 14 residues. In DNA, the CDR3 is TGTGCCAGCAGCCCCGCGGCAGGATCGGAGACCCAGTACTTC. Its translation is CASSPAAGSETQYF.

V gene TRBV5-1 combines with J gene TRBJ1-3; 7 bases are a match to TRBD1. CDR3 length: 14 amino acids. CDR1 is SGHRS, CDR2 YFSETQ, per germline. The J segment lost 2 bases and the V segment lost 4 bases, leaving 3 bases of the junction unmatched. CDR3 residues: CASSPGTAGNTIYF. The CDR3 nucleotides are TGCGCCAGCAGCCCGGGGACAGCTGGAAACACCATATATTTT.

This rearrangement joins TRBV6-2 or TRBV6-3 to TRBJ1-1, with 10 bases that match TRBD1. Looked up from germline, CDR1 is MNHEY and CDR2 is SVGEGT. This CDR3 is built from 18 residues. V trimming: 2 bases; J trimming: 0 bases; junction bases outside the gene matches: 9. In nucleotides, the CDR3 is TGTGCCAGCAGTTACAGCACGGGGACAGGGGCCTTGAACACTGAAGCTTTCTTT. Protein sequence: CASSYSTGTGALNTEAFF.

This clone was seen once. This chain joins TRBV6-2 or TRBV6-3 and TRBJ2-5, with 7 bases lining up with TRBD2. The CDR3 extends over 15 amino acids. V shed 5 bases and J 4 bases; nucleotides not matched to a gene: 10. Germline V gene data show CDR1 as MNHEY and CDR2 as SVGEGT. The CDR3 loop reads CASSGLGRAGETQYF. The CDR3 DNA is TGTGCCAGCAGTGGGTTGGGGAGGGCAGGAGAGACCCAGTACTTC.